The clone carrying this TCR beta chain showed up just once. Its antigen is unidentified. The CDR3 totals 15 residues. Sequencing was performed with immunoSEQ multiplex PCR; in TCRdb, only in-frame clones are kept and a portion is missing. This sample has 150,000 to 200,000 clones, with about 90% found just once. The data stem from a study of T cell responses to AZD1222 COVID-19 vaccine. Study-level findings and limits: The sample set comprised mostly white British donors with more females, and clonal diversity was possibly underestimated. Sampled repertoires all dated from after the peak T cell response. Recipients of AZD1222 seropositive at baseline numbered only five or six. Across the whole spike, CD4 TCRs peaked at regions 160-218 and 743-854.

The TCR originated in an adult who received the AZD1222 COVID-19 vaccine. Source: peripheral blood, taken 28 days after the second AZD1222 dose. The rearrangement links TRBV1 to TRBJ1-1. TRBV1 is a known pseudogene. As DNA, the CDR3 is TGCACCAGCAGCCAAGAGGGCCGGGGGAACACTGAAGCTTTCTTT. It translates to CTSSQEGRGNTEAFF.